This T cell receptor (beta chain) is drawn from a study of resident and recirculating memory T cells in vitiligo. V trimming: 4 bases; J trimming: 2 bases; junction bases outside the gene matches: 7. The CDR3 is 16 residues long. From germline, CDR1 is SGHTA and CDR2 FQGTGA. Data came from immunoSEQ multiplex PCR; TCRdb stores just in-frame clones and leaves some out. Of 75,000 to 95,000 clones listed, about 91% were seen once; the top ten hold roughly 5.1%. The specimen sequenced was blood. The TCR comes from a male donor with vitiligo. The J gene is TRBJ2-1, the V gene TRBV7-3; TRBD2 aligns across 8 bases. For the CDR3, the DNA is TGTGCCAGCAGCTCCCAACCGGGACTAGCCTACAATGAGCAGTTCTTC. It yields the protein CASSSQPGLAYNEQFF. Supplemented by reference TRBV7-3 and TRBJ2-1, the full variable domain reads GAGVSQTPSNKVTEKGKYVELRCDPISGHTALYWYRQSLGQGPEFLIYFQGTGAADDSGLPNDRFFAVRPEGSVSTLKIQRTERGDSAVYLCASSSQPGLAYNEQFFGPGTRLTVL.